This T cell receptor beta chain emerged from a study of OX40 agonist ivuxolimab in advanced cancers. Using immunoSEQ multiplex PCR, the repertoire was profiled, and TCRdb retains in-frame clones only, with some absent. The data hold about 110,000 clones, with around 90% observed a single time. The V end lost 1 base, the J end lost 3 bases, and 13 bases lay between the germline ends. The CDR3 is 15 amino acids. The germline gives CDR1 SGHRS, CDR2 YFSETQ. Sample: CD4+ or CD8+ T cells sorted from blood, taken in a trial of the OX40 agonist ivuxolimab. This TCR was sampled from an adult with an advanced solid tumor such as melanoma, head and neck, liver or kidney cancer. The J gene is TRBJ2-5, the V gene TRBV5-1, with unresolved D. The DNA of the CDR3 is TGCGCCAGCAGCTTGAGGGCAGGACCCGAAGAGACCCAGTACTTC. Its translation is CASSLRAGPEETQYF.